This T cell receptor (beta chain) came from a study of T cells in Graves' hyperthyroidism and ophthalmopathy. This clonotype was seen at least ten times. A read error may explain this, as a much larger clone is one base away. This CDR3 comprises 15 residues. The V and J ends lost 1 base and 4 bases, in that order; junction bases with no gene match: 4. Per germline, CDR1 LNHNV and CDR2 YYDKDF (reference sequence). Regions amplified from RNA transcripts were the TCR beta CDR3 regions. First-round RT-PCR with HTBI primers amplified the TCR CDR3 region. MiXCR, run by TCRdb on the multiplex PCR reads, gives a single entry per CDR3 protein. The sample holds hundreds of thousands of distinct CDR3 sequences; about 14% are singletons and the top ten take around 4%.

The source is a woman in her thirties or forties with Graves' ophthalmopathy. The rearrangement links TRBV15 to TRBJ1-1; 9 nucleotides match TRBD1. The sequencing sample was made of blood. CDR3 DNA: TGTGCCACCAGCAGAGGGGACAGGGTTAGCACTGAAGCTTTCTTT. This codes for CATSRGDRVSTEAFF.